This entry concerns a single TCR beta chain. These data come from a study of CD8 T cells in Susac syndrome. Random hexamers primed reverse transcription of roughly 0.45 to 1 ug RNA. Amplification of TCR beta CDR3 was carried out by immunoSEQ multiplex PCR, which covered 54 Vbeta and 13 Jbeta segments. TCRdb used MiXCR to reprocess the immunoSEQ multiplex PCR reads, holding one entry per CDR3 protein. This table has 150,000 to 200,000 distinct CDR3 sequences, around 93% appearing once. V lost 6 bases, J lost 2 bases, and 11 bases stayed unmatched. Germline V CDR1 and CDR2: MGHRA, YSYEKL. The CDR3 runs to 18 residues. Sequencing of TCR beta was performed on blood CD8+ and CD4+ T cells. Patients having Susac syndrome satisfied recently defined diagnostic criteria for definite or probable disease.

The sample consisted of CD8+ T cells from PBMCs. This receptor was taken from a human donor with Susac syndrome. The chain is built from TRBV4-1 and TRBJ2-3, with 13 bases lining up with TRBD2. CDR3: CASRLSQGLAGNTDTQYF. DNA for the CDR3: TGCGCCAGCAGACTATCACAGGGACTAGCGGGAAACACAGATACGCAGTATTTT.